Below, 16 T cell receptor beta chains from the same sample are listed, as sequenced in a study of blood T cell repertoires in COVID-19. Measured with immunoSEQ multiplex PCR; TCRdb has only the in-frame clones, and not every one. The sample yields a few hundred thousand clones, 70% to 90% seen once. Sequencing input: PBMCs or T cells enriched from blood (not recorded which). The receptors were gathered from a woman in her twenties or thirties who had recovered from COVID-19.

This chain joins TRBV19 and TRBJ2-2, with a weak D call TRBD2 (6 bases). The germline gives CDR1 LNHDA, CDR2 SQIVND (reference sequence). The V end was cut by 6 bases, the J end by 5 bases, with 16 bases between. This CDR3 has 15 residues. CDR3 in amino acids: CASSPRGNPTGELFF. Here the CDR3 DNA reads TGTGCCAGTAGCCCTCGGGGGAACCCGACCGGGGAGCTGTTTTTT.

The rearrangement joins TRBV5-4 to TRBJ1-4; a weak D match, TRBD1 (6 bases). With 0 bases removed from V and 4 bases from J, the gap between germline ends came to 13 bases. Germline CDR1 and CDR2: SGHNT and YYREEE (reference sequence). The CDR3 sequence is 16 residues long. The DNA of the CDR3 is TGTGCCAGCAGCTTGGGGGGGCGCAGCGGTAATGAAAAACTGTTTTTT. Translating it yields CASSLGGRSGNEKLFF.

The chain uses TRBV6-1 and TRBJ2-7; 9 nucleotides line up with TRBD1. CDR3 length: 14 residues. The trim removed 2 bases at V and 5 bases at J, leaving 4 bases unmatched. The germline CDR1 and CDR2 sequences are MNHNS and SASEGT. In DNA form, the CDR3 reads TGTGCCAGCAGTGAACGGACAGGGGAGGACGAGCAGTACTTC. Translation: CASSERTGEDEQYF.

This clone was counted once. The rearrangement joins TRBV6-5 to TRBJ2-3; 8 nucleotides match TRBD2. The CDR3 consists of 16 residues. CDR1 is MNHEY, CDR2 SVGAGI, per germline. V lost 3 bases, J lost 5 bases, and 10 bases stayed unmatched. CDR3 DNA sequence: TGTGCCAGCAGTTATTCATCCCAGCGGGGGAAAGATACGCAGTATTTT. This sequence encodes CASSYSSQRGKDTQYF.

This clone was seen once. The rearrangement uses TRBV6-2 or TRBV6-3 and TRBJ2-7; a weak D match, TRBD2 (6 bases). The CDR3 is 16 residues long. Germline CDR1 MNHEY, CDR2 SVGEGT. V lost 4 bases to trimming and J lost 3 bases, with 19 bases between them. CDR3 in amino acids: CASSSPGAGSFYEQYF. CDR3 DNA: TGTGCCAGCAGTTCCCCCGGGGCGGGATCCTTCTACGAGCAGTACTTC.

The V gene is TRBV6-5, the J gene TRBJ1-4; D gene unclear. The CDR3 sequence is 13 residues long. Per germline, CDR1 MNHEY and CDR2 SVGAGI. Trimming stripped 8 bases from V and 2 bases from J, with 9 bases between. In DNA, the CDR3 is TGTGCCAGCCATGAGGGCACTAATGAAAAACTGTTTTTT. Translating it yields CASHEGTNEKLFF.

This rearrangement joins TRBV27 to TRBJ1-5; TRBD1 aligns across 11 bases. The germline V gene has CDR1 MNHEY and CDR2 SMNVEV (reference sequence). The CDR3 extends over 15 amino acids. The ends lost 5 bases at V and 8 bases at J; junction bases unmatched: 8. CDR3 sequence reads: CASSPWTGGLEPQHF. DNA for the CDR3: TGTGCCAGCAGTCCTTGGACAGGGGGCTTGGAGCCCCAGCATTTT.

J is TRBJ1-5 and V is TRBV9; possible D gene TRBD1, 6 bases. The ends were cut back, 2 bases at V and 11 bases at J, with 14 bases in the middle. CDR3 length: 13 amino acids. Per the germline V gene, CDR1 is SGDLS and CDR2 is YYNGEE. The CDR3 region is CASSVGRGGSQHF. DNA of the CDR3: TGTGCCAGCAGCGTCGGCAGGGGTGGGTCCCAGCATTTT. Complete variable domain (other parts from reference TRBV9 and TRBJ1-5): DSGVTQTPKHLITATGQRVTLRCSPRSGDLSVYWYQQSLDQGLQFLIQYYNGEERAKGNILERFSAQQFPDLHSELNLSSLELGDSALYFCASSVGRGGSQHFGDGTRLSIL.

This chain links TRBV2 with TRBJ2-2, with 7 bases matching TRBD2. V was pared by 9 bases and J by 7 bases, with 8 bases of the junction left unmatched. Germline CDR1 SNHLY, CDR2 FYNNEI. CDR3 length: 13 amino acids. This CDR3 is CASSLGGNGELFF. CDR3 sequence (DNA): TGTGCCAGTAGTCTGGGGGGGAACGGGGAGCTGTTTTTT.

J is TRBJ1-2 and V is TRBV7-3; TRBD1 matches at 9 bases. There are 13 residues in the CDR3. Germline V gives CDR1 SGHTA, CDR2 FQGTGA. V shed 10 bases, J shed 6 bases, and the junction held 9 bases outside the gene matches. CDR3 sequence: CANGQGPLDGYTF. DNA of the CDR3: TGTGCCAACGGACAGGGGCCCCTCGATGGCTACACCTTC.

The J gene is TRBJ1-4, the V gene TRBV30; D gene unclear. The CDR3 loop spans 14 amino acids. V lost 1 base and J 0 bases, leaving 6 bases between the germline ends. Germline CDR1 GTSNPN, CDR2 SVGIG (reference sequence). This chain's CDR3 is CAWSGSATNEKLFF. The CDR3 region has the DNA TGTGCCTGGAGTGGTTCCGCAACTAATGAAAAACTGTTTTTT.

Concerning this clone itself: The same CDR3 can be traced to other DNA sequences in this sample. The chain employs TRBV19 and TRBJ2-3, with D possibly being TRBD2 (6 bases). The V end was cut by 5 bases, the J end by 0 bases, with 9 bases between. The CDR3 extends over 14 amino acids. Germline CDR1 LNHDA, CDR2 SQIVND (reference sequence). CDR3 amino acids: CASSFSGSTDTQYF. The CDR3 DNA reads as TGTGCCAGTAGTTTTAGCGGAAGCACAGATACGCAGTATTTT.

The chain uses TRBV7-3 and TRBJ1-1; the D is unclear. CDR1 is SGHTA and CDR2 is FQGTGA in the germline V gene. The V end lost 4 bases, the J end lost 0 bases, and 6 bases lay between the germline ends. The CDR3 spans 13 residues. The CDR3 nucleotides read TGTGCCAGCAGCTCCCTCCTGAACACTGAAGCTTTCTTT. It translates to CASSSLLNTEAFF. Full variable domain (rest looked up from reference TRBV7-3 and TRBJ1-1): GAGVSQTPSNKVTEKGKYVELRCDPISGHTALYWYRQSLGQGPEFLIYFQGTGAADDSGLPNDRFFAVRPEGSVSTLKIQRTERGDSAVYLCASSSLLNTEAFFGQGTRLTVV.

This clone was recorded only once. This chain joins TRBV19 and TRBJ1-3, with D possibly matching TRBD1 (5 bases). CDR3 size: 14 residues. Looked up from germline, CDR1 is LNHDA and CDR2 is SQIVND (reference sequence). Trimming pared 3 bases from V and 3 bases from J, leaving 9 bases between. CDR3 nucleotides: TGTGCCAGTAGTATGGGGCAGGTTGGAAACACCATATATTTT. Protein product: CASSMGQVGNTIYF.

This clone has a single count. This chain connects TRBV5-1 to TRBJ1-5, with D possibly TRBD1 on 6 matching bases. Germline V lookup: CDR1 SGHRS, CDR2 YFSETQ. The CDR3 has 14 residues. The V and J ends lost 0 bases and 4 bases respectively, with 8 bases between them. The CDR3, as DNA: TGCGCCAGCAGCTTGGGGGACAATAATCAGCCCCAGCATTTT. Encoded protein: CASSLGDNNQPQHF. Full variable domain (rest looked up from reference TRBV5-1 and TRBJ1-5): KAGVTQTPRYLIKTRGQQVTLSCSPISGHRSVSWYQQTPGQGLQFLFEYFSETQRNKGNFPGRFSGRQFSNSRSEMNVSTLELGDSALYLCASSLGDNNQPQHFGDGTRLSIL.

J is TRBJ2-1 and V is TRBV4-1, with 8 positions matching TRBD2. V lost 3 bases and J lost 4; bases outside the gene matches: 11. CDR1 MGHRA and CDR2 YSYEKL come from the germline V gene. The CDR3 covers 17 residues. The CDR3 DNA is TGCGCCAGCAGCCAGACTCCGGGGGGGCCTCATTACAATGAGCAGTTCTTC. This sequence encodes CASSQTPGGPHYNEQFF.